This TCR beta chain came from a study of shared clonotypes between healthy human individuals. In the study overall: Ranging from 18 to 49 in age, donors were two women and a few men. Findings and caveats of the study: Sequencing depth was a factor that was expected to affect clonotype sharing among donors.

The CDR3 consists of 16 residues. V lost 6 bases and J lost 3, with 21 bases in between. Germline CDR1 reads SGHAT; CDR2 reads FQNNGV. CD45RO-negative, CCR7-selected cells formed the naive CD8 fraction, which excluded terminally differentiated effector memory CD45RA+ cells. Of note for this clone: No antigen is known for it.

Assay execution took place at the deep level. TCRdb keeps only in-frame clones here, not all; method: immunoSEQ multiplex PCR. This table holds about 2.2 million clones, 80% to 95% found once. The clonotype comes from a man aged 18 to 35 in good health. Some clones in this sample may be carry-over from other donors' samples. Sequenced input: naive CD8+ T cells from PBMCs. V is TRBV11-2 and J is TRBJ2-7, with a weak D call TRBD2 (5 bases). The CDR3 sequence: CASRPGKGVDYYEQYF. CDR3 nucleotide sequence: TGTGCCAGCAGGCCTGGTAAGGGAGTAGACTACTACGAGCAGTACTTC.